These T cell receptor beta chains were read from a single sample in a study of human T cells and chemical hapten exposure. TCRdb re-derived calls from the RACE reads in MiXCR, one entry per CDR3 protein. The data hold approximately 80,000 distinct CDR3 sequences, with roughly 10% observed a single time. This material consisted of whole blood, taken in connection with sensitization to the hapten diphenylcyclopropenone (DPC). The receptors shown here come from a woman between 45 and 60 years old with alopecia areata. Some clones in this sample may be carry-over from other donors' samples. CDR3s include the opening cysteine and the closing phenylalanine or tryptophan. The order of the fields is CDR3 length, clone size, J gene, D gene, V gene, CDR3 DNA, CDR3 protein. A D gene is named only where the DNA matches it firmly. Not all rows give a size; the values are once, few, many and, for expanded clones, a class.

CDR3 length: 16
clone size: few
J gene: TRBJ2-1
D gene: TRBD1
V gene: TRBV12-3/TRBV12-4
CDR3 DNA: TGTGCCAGCAGTTTAGGGGACAGCCTGAGATTTAATGAGCAGTTCTTC
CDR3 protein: CASSLGDSLRFNEQFF

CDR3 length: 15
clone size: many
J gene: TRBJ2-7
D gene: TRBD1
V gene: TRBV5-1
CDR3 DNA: TGCGCCAGCAGTTCCGGGACAGGGCTATCCTACGAGCAGTACTTC
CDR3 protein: CASSSGTGLSYEQYF

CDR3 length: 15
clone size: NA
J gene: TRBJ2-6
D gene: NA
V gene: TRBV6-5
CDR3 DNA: TGTGCCAGCAGTCCCATGGGCGCTGGGGCCAACGTCCTGACTTTC
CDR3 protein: CASSPMGAGANVLTF

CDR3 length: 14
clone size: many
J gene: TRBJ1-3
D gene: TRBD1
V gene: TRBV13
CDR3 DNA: TGTGCCAGCAGCCCGACAGGGACTGGAAACACCATATATTTT
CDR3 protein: CASSPTGTGNTIYF

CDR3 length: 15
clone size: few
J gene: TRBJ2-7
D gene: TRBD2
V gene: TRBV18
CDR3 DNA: TGTGCCAGCTCATCGGGACTAGCGGGGAAGAGCGAGCAGTACTTC
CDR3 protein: CASSSGLAGKSEQYF

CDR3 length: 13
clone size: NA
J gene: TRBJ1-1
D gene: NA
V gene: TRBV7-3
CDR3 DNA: TGTGCCAGCAGCTTAGTCCCAAACACTGAAGCTTTCTTT
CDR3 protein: CASSLVPNTEAFF

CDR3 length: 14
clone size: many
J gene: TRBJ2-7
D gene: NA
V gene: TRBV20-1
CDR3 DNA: TGCAGTGCTAGGGGGGCCAAGGGTGCCTACGAGCAGTACTTC
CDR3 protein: CSARGAKGAYEQYF

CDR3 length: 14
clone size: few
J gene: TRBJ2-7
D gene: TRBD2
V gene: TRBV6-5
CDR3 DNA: TGTGCCAGCAGCCCGGGACTAGCAGCCTACGAGCAGTACTTC
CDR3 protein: CASSPGLAAYEQYF

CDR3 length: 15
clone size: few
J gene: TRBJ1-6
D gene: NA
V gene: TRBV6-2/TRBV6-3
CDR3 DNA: TGTGCCAGCAGTTACTCGGCCAGGGGAGATTCACCCCTCCACTTT
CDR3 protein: CASSYSARGDSPLHF

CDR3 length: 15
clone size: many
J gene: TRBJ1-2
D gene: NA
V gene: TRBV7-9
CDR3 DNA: TGTGCCAGCAGCTTGCGGGGGGCCAAGGACTATGGCTACACCTTC
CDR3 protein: CASSLRGAKDYGYTF

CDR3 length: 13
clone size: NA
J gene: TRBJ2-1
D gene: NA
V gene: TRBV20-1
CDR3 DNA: TGCAGTGCTAGAGATCTTACTAATGCTGAGCAGTTCTTC
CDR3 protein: CSARDLTNAEQFF

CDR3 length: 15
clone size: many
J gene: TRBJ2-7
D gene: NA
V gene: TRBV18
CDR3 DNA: TGTGCCAGCTCACCACCCCGAGCCCAGTTCTACGAGCAGTACTTC
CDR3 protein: CASSPPRAQFYEQYF

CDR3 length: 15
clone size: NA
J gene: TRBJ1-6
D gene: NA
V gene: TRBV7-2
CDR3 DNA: TGTGCCAGCAGCTTGGACGACAGGAGAAATTCACCCCTCCACTTT
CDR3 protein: CASSLDDRRNSPLHF

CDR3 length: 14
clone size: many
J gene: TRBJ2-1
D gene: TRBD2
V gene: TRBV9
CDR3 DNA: TGTGCCAGCAGCAAAGCGGGAGGGTGGAATGAGCAGTTCTTC
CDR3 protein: CASSKAGGWNEQFF

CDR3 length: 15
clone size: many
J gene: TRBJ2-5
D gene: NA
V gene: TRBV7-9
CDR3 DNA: TGTGCCAGCAGCTTCGGGAGTGCAGGGGCGAAGACCCAGTACTTC
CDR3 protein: CASSFGSAGAKTQYF

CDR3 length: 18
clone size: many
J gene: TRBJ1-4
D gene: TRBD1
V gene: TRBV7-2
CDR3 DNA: TGTGCCAGCAGCTTTCCCCGGGACAGGGGCCCTTTTGACGAAAAACTGTTTTTT
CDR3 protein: CASSFPRDRGPFDEKLFF

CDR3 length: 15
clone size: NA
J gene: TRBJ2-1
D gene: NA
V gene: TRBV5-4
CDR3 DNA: TGTGCCAGCAGATACGTCGGGGGGCCGGGCAATGAGCAGTTCTTC
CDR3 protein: CASRYVGGPGNEQFF

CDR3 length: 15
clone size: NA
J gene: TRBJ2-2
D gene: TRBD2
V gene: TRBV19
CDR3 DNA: TGTGCCAGTGAGAATAGCGGGAGAAACACCGGGGAGCTGTTTTTT
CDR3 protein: CASENSGRNTGELFF

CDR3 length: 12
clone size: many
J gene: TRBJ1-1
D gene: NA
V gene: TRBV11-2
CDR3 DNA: TGTGCCAGCAGCTTAGAGGGGACAAAAGCTTTCTTT
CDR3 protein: CASSLEGTKAFF

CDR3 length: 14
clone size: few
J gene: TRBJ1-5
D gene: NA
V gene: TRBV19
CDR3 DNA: TGTGCCAGTAGCAGTACGGGGAACAATCAGCCCCAGCATTTT
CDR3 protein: CASSSTGNNQPQHF

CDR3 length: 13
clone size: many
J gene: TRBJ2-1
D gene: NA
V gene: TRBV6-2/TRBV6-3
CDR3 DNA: TGTGCCAGCAGCCCCAGCTCCTACAATGAGCAGTTCTTC
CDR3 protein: CASSPSSYNEQFF

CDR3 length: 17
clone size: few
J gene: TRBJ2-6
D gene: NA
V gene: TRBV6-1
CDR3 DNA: TGTGCCAGCAAGGACCTCAAAAAGAGCTCTGGGGCCAACGTCCTGACTTTC
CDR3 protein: CASKDLKKSSGANVLTF

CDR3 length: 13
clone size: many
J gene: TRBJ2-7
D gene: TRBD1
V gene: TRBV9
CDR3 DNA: TGTGCCAGCAGCGCTCAGGGGGCCTACGAGCAGTACTTC
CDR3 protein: CASSAQGAYEQYF

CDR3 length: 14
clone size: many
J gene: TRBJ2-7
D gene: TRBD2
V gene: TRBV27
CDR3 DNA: TGTGCCAGCAGTCCTAGCGGGAGGCCCTACGAGCAGTACTTC
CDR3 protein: CASSPSGRPYEQYF

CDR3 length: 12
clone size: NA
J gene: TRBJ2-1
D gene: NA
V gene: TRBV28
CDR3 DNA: TGTGCCAGCAGTTTACGTTCTCGTGAGCAGTTCTTC
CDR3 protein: CASSLRSREQFF

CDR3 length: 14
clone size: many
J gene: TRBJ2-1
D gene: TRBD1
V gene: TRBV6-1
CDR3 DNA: TGTGCCAGCAGGGGGTCGACAGGGTACAATGAGCAGTTCTTC
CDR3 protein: CASRGSTGYNEQFF

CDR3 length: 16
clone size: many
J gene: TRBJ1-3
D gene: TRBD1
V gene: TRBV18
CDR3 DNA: TGTGCCAGCTCACCCGGACAGGGGCTCGCTGGAAACACCATATATTTT
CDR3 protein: CASSPGQGLAGNTIYF